These T cell receptor beta chains were read from a single sample in a study of blood T cell repertoires in COVID-19. The table came from immunoSEQ multiplex PCR; TCRdb's copy has only in-frame clones and leaves some out. This sample has under 250,000 clones, with around 87% found just once. Source material: peripheral blood. The receptors shown here come from an older woman with active or convalescent COVID-19. CDR3s include the opening cysteine and the closing phenylalanine or tryptophan. The order of the fields is J gene, clone size, V gene, D gene, CDR3 protein, CDR3 DNA. The D gene is left open where the match is weak. Expanded clones are given a class, and other clones once, few, many or no size at all.

>TRBJ1-2|.|TRBV4-1|.
CASSQLQGQTQYGYTF
TGCGCCAGCAGCCAACTTCAAGGACAGACTCAGTATGGCTACACCTTC
>TRBJ2-1|.|TRBV5-6|.
CASSFRTSQGGPNEQFF
TGTGCCAGCAGCTTCCGGACTAGCCAGGGGGGGCCAAATGAGCAGTTCTTC
>TRBJ2-2|few|TRBV5-5|.
CASSLGRGAANTGELFF
TGTGCCAGCAGCCTCGGGAGAGGGGCCGCGAACACCGGGGAGCTGTTTTTT
>TRBJ2-7|.|TRBV9|.
CASSGGADSRIYEQYF
TGTGCCAGCAGCGGTGGGGCTGACAGTAGGATATACGAGCAGTACTTC
>TRBJ2-7|.|TRBV18|TRBD1
CASSLGTGESYEQYF
TGTGCCAGCTCACTTGGGACAGGGGAGTCCTACGAGCAGTACTTC
>TRBJ2-3|.|TRBV5-6|TRBD2
CASSFQRGLSDTQYF
TGTGCCAGCAGCTTCCAGCGGGGGCTTTCGGATACGCAGTATTTT
>TRBJ2-1|.|TRBV9|.
CASSVGIRANEQFF
TGTGCCAGCAGCGTAGGAATCAGGGCCAATGAGCAGTTCTTC
>TRBJ2-6|.|TRBV18|TRBD1
CASSLDRVNSGANVLTF
TGTGCCAGCTCACTCGACAGGGTCAACTCTGGGGCCAACGTCCTGACTTTC
>TRBJ1-6|.|TRBV4-1|.
CASSQRDTNSPLHF
TGCGCCAGCAGCCAAAGGGACACTAATTCACCCCTCCACTTT
>TRBJ2-1|.|TRBV28|.
CASSPPAPGLGHNEQFF
TGTGCCAGCAGCCCCCCGGCACCGGGACTGGGACACAATGAGCAGTTCTTC
>TRBJ1-6|once|TRBV25-1|TRBD1
CASSGNRGNSPLHF
TGTGCCAGCAGTGGCAACAGGGGAAATTCACCCCTCCACTTT
>TRBJ2-1|few|TRBV19|TRBD2
CASSPLAGGYNEQFF
TGTGCCAGTAGTCCTCTAGCGGGGGGATACAATGAGCAGTTCTTC
>TRBJ1-2|.|TRBV4-1|.
CASSQEGDNGYTF
TGCGCCAGCAGCCAAGAAGGGGACAATGGCTACACCTTC
>TRBJ1-5|.|TRBV6-6|.
CASTRGGSNQPQHF
TGTGCCAGCACACGGGGAGGAAGCAATCAGCCCCAGCATTTT
>TRBJ1-5|.|TRBV12-3/TRBV12-4|TRBD1
CASSRGFNQPQHF
TGTGCCAGCAGCAGGGGGTTCAATCAGCCCCAGCATTTT
>TRBJ2-1|.|TRBV9|TRBD1
CASSGGQGRDEQFF
TGTGCCAGCAGCGGGGGACAGGGGAGGGATGAGCAGTTCTTC
>TRBJ1-1|.|TRBV27|.
CASSSREAEAFF
TGTGCCAGCAGTTCCAGGGAGGCTGAAGCTTTCTTT
>TRBJ1-1|.|TRBV5-1|.
CASSLDTVGWYTEAFF
TGCGCCAGCAGCTTGGATACCGTCGGGTGGTACACTGAAGCTTTCTTT
>TRBJ1-2|.|TRBV18|TRBD1
CASSPGTGAAGYTF
TGTGCCAGCTCACCAGGGACAGGGGCTGCTGGCTACACCTTC
>TRBJ1-5|.|TRBV2|.
CASRLGGVDQPQHF
TGTGCCAGCAGGCTGGGCGGGGTGGATCAGCCCCAGCATTTT
>TRBJ1-5|.|TRBV4-3|.
CASSQDAGPRQPQHF
TGCGCCAGCAGCCAGGATGCGGGACCGCGGCAGCCCCAGCATTTT
>TRBJ2-3|few|TRBV9|TRBD1
CASSGRTGDLLSRGLDTQYF
TGTGCCAGCAGCGGACGGACAGGGGACCTACTTTCGAGGGGGTTAGATACGCAGTATTTT
>TRBJ1-5|.|TRBV18|.
CASSPAGVLGSQHF
TGTGCCAGCTCACCAGCAGGGGTTTTAGGGTCCCAGCATTTT
>TRBJ2-2|.|TRBV5-1|TRBD1
CASRPTGGVPGELFF
TGCGCCAGCAGACCGACAGGGGGAGTTCCCGGGGAGCTGTTTTTT
>TRBJ1-5|.|TRBV6-2/TRBV6-3|.
CASSYGGELQRQPQHF
TGTGCCAGCAGTTACGGGGGGGAACTGCAGCGTCAGCCCCAGCATTTT
>TRBJ1-5|.|TRBV19|.
CASNLKSLTGLTQPQHF
TGTGCCAGTAACTTAAAATCGCTGACAGGTCTAACGCAGCCCCAGCATTTT
>TRBJ2-7|.|TRBV3-1/TRBV3-2|.
CASSQLRGAEEQYF
TGTGCCAGCAGCCAATTACGGGGGGCAGAAGAGCAGTACTTC
>TRBJ1-4|once|TRBV6-5|.
CASITGLGGNEKLFF
TGTGCCAGCATTACAGGTCTGGGGGGTAATGAAAAACTGTTTTTT
>TRBJ1-1|.|TRBV2|.
CASSLMNTEAFF
TGTGCCAGCAGTCTTATGAACACTGAAGCTTTCTTT
>TRBJ1-6|few|TRBV7-6|.
CASSTNSRFNSPLHF
TGTGCCAGCAGCACGAACTCCAGGTTTAATTCACCCCTCCACTTT
>TRBJ2-1|.|TRBV2|.
CASKRNNEQFF
TGTGCCAGCAAGAGGAACAATGAGCAGTTCTTC
>TRBJ1-2|.|TRBV5-6|.
CASSLFLLNYGYTF
TGTGCCAGCAGCTTGTTTCTCCTTAACTATGGCTACACCTTC
>TRBJ2-1|.|TRBV7-3|TRBD2
CASSLRTSGDNEQFF
TGTGCCAGCAGCCTACGGACTAGCGGGGACAATGAGCAGTTCTTC
>TRBJ1-6|once|TRBV18|TRBD1
CASSPTGANSPLHF
TGTGCCAGCTCCCCGACAGGGGCTAATTCACCCCTCCACTTT
>TRBJ1-1|.|TRBV4-3|.
CASSQASAGTPREAFF
TGCGCCAGCAGCCAAGCATCAGCCGGGACTCCCCGTGAAGCTTTCTTT
>TRBJ2-1|.|TRBV18|.
CASSPPVSGYEQFF
TGTGCCAGCTCACCACCGGTAAGCGGTTATGAGCAGTTCTTC
>TRBJ2-1|.|TRBV7-3|.
CASSLGDSSYNEQFF
TGTGCCAGCAGCTTAGGTGATAGCAGCTACAATGAGCAGTTCTTC
>TRBJ2-7|.|TRBV27|.
CASRRTRQAPYEQYF
TGTGCCAGCAGACGAACTAGACAGGCCCCCTACGAGCAGTACTTC
>TRBJ1-1|once|TRBV19|.
CASSIIGSGTEAFF
TGTGCCAGTAGTATTATTGGTAGTGGTACTGAAGCTTTCTTT
>TRBJ1-1|.|TRBV18|.
CASSPTVSTVNTEAFF
TGTGCCAGCTCACCGACAGTCTCCACTGTGAACACTGAAGCTTTCTTT
>TRBJ1-2|.|TRBV5-1|.
CASSLPGNGYTF
TGCGCCAGCAGCTTGCCAGGTAACGGCTACACCTTC
>TRBJ2-7|.|TRBV9|TRBD1
CASSVGPDRGYEQYF
TGTGCCAGCAGCGTAGGCCCGGACAGGGGGTACGAGCAGTACTTC